The T cell receptor (beta chain) described here comes from a study of cytomegalovirus exposure and HLA in healthy donors. Background on the study: Tens of millions of unique TCRs, all from HLA-typed donors, were included in an early release of the data.

Vbeta (60) and Jbeta (13) primers were used in the PCR. Using immunoSEQ multiplex PCR, the repertoire was profiled, and TCRdb retains in-frame clones only, with some absent. Of roughly 96,000 clones in the sample, 60% to 75% are singletons; the top ten hold around 3%. Points on this clone: The target antigen is unknown.

V dropped 5 bases and J dropped 0 bases, with 12 bases sitting between them. This CDR3 region has 15 residues. The germline gives CDR1 SGHTA, CDR2 FQGTGA. The study, taken as a whole, reports: It was reported in a later analysis that an Asian-associated ancestry cluster showed fewer N-insertions than the approximately 670-donor mean. With later analysis, a missense DCLRE1C variant became linked to TCR beta V- and J-gene trimming.

This receptor was taken from a female donor in good health and CMV-seropositive. Sequenced input: PBMCs. The chain recombines TRBV7-3 with TRBJ2-3; possibly TRBD1 for D (6 bases). The DNA of the CDR3 is TGTGCCAGCAGCCGACAGGCTTCTAGCACAGATACGCAGTATTTT. This translates into CASSRQASSTDTQYF.